The rows below give T cell receptor beta chains drawn from one sample of a study of blood T cell repertoires in COVID-19. Clones were read by immunoSEQ multiplex PCR, and TCRdb kept only the in-frame ones, dropping some. The table shows under 60,000 clones, with approximately 80% occurring only once. The sequencing sample was made of peripheral blood. These receptors were taken from a man younger than 40 with COVID-19, enrolled during active disease. CDR3s include the opening cysteine and the closing phenylalanine or tryptophan. Fields, in order: V gene, CDR3 protein.

>TRBV21-1
CASSRSLVRDSAPTFGYEQYF
>TRBV7-2
CASSLQGIDGYTF
>TRBV21-1
CASSNGGRGDTWLTEAFF
>TRBV7-6
CASSLRLAGVRDTDTQYF
>TRBV5-4
CASSDRDRDLGGYTF
>TRBV29-1
CSVEAHTGLLTEAFF
>TRBV4-1
CASSQEWDRELGEKLFF
>TRBV7-9
CASSLAQGYTEAFF
>TRBV2
CASSGDRFSTEAFF
>TRBV9
CASSVASFRETQYF